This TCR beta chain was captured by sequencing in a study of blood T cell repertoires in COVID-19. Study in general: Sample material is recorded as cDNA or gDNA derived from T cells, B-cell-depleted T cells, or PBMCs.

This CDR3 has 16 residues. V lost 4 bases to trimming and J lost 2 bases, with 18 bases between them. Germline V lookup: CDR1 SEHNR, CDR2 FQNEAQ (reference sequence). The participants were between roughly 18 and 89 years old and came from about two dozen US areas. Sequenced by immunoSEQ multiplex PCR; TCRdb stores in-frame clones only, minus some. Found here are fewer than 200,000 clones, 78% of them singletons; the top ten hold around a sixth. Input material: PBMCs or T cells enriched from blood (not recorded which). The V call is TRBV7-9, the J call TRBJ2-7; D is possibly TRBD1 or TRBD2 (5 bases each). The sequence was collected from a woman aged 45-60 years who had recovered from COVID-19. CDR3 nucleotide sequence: TGTGCCAGCAGCTCAGCAGGGAGAGGAACGGCCTACGAGCAGTACTTC. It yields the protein CASSSAGRGTAYEQYF.